These 18 T cell receptor beta chains came from one sample sequenced in a study of blood T cells in healthy people across ages. PCR was performed a second time for about 6 to 12 cycles using a sample-barcoded 5' primer and a J-beta primer mix. A single record per CDR3 protein comes from TCRdb applying MiXCR to the 5' RACE reads. This sample has about 800,000 distinct CDR3 sequences; more than 45% occur once, and the top ten carry about 20%. Source material: blood. These receptors were taken from a man younger than 45 in good health.

The DNA for the CDR3 is TGTGCCAGTAGCACTCCAGGTTTACTACGGGATGGCTACACCTTC. This codes for CASSTPGLLRDGYTF. The V and J genes are TRBV19 and TRBJ1-2; D not resolved. V shed 6 bases and J shed 6 bases, with 20 bases lying between them. The CDR3 totals 15 residues. Germline-derived CDR1 and CDR2 are LNHDA and SQIVND (reference sequence).

The rearrangement links TRBV6-1 to TRBJ1-1; no firm D call. Between the trimmed V and J ends, which lost 4 bases and 3 bases, there was a span of 21 bases. The CDR3 runs to 17 residues. Germline lookup yields CDR1 MNHNS and CDR2 SASEGT. The CDR3 loop reads CASSVGIGFLSDTEAFF. In nucleotides, the CDR3 is TGTGCCAGCAGTGTCGGAATTGGGTTCCTTTCGGACACTGAAGCTTTCTTT.

This clonotype was found a few times. The chain joins TRBV12-3 or TRBV12-4 to TRBJ2-3, with 8 positions matching TRBD2. The CDR3 consists of 17 residues. Trimming removed 5 bases from V and 2 bases from J; junction bases left unmatched: 12. For the CDR3, the DNA is TGTGCCAGCAGTCTCAGCTCCGGACTAGCCAACACAGATACGCAGTATTTT. Amino acid sequence: CASSLSSGLANTDTQYF.

A remark on this clonotype: The junction departs from the called germline gene at one end, perhaps through a read error. This chain joins TRBV12-5 and TRBJ1-2; 7 positions agree with TRBD1. CDR1 LGHNT and CDR2 FRNRAP come from the germline V gene. The CDR3 runs 13 residues. The CDR3 reads CTSGATGNYGYTF. In nucleotides, the CDR3 is TGTACTAGTGGGGCGACAGGGAACTATGGCTACACCTTC.

The chain joins TRBV28 to TRBJ2-7, with 7 bases aligning to TRBD2. CDR3 length equals 12 residues. The J segment lost 6 bases and the V segment lost 3 bases, leaving 2 bases of the junction unmatched. The V gene's germline CDR1 is MDHEN and CDR2 SYDVKM. The CDR3 region is CASSFSGREQYF. For the CDR3, the DNA is TGTGCCAGCAGTTTTAGCGGGCGCGAGCAGTACTTC.

The sample holds a few counts of this clonotype. The CDR3 nucleotides are TGTGCCAGCAGCCTAAGGACAGCCGATAGCGGGGGTGAGCAGTTCTTC. It is translated as CASSLRTADSGGEQFF. J is TRBJ2-1 and V is TRBV2, with 9 bases matching TRBD2. CDR1 SNHLY and CDR2 FYNNEI come from the germline V gene. The junction had 15 bases not matched to a gene; V was cut back by 6 bases and J by 9 bases. This CDR3 has 16 residues.

V and J are TRBV12-5 and TRBJ2-3; D ambiguous. The CDR3 is 14 residues long. Trimming pared 5 bases from V and 0 bases from J, leaving 9 bases between. Germline-derived CDR1 and CDR2 are LGHNT and FRNRAP. The CDR3 DNA follows: TGTGCTAGTGGTGTGTTCCTCAGCACAGATACGCAGTATTTT. It yields the protein CASGVFLSTDTQYF.

Comments on this clonotype: A read error may produce the germline difference seen at one junction end. This rearrangement joins TRBV10-3 to TRBJ2-1, with 9 positions matching TRBD2. The CDR3 contains 15 residues. CDR1 is ENHRY, CDR2 SYGVKD, per germline. DNA of the CDR3: TGTGCCGTCAGAGGGCAACTAGCGGGTTACAATGAGCAGTTCTTC. It encodes CAVRGQLAGYNEQFF.

Worth noting for this clonotype: A much larger clone differs from this one at a single base, so this may be a read error. The chain has TRBV11-2 and TRBJ2-3, with D maybe TRBD2 (5 bases). Germline V gene sequence: CDR1 SGHAT, CDR2 FQNNGV. Trimming took 5 bases from V and 8 from J, leaving 17 bases between them. The CDR3 extends over 14 amino acids. CDR3 region: CASSRDLHLATQYF. CDR3 nucleotide sequence: TGTGCCAGCAGCCGAGACCTGCATCTAGCTACGCAGTATTTT.

This clonotype was seen only a few times. V is TRBV27 and J is TRBJ2-1, with 12 bases fitting TRBD2. J lost 9 bases, V lost 6 bases, and 6 bases had no gene match. The germline V gene encodes CDR1 MNHEY and CDR2 SMNVEV (reference sequence). This CDR3 is 14 amino acids long. CDR3 residues: CASRLAGGYGEQFF. Written as DNA, the CDR3 is TGTGCCAGCAGACTAGCGGGAGGTTACGGTGAGCAGTTCTTC.

The chain employs TRBV29-1 and TRBJ2-1; D gene unclear. V lost 4 bases and J lost 7, with 14 bases in between. The CDR3 extends over 13 amino acids. From germline, CDR1 is SQVTM and CDR2 ANQGSEA. The CDR3 sequence: CSVGASRRNEQFF. The DNA for the CDR3 is TGCAGCGTTGGGGCGAGTCGGCGTAATGAGCAGTTCTTC.

This clonotype came up once. The chain joins TRBV10-3 to TRBJ1-2; D uncertain. V lost 6 bases and J lost 8, with 10 bases in between. This CDR3 spans 11 amino acids. Germline V gene data show CDR1 as ENHRY and CDR2 as SYGVKD. CDR3 sequence (DNA): TGTGCCATCAGGGAGGTTGGAGGCTACACCTTC. Translating gives CAIREVGGYTF.

The rearrangement uses TRBV7-6 and TRBJ2-7; D is unresolved. From germline, CDR1 is SGHVS and CDR2 FNYEAQ. CDR3 length: 15 amino acids. V was shortened by 2 bases and J by 1 base, with 12 bases between the two germline ends. The CDR3 DNA sequence: TGTGCCAGCAGCTTAAATCCTGGAGTATCCTACGAGCAGTACTTC. It is translated as CASSLNPGVSYEQYF.

The V and J genes are TRBV27 and TRBJ2-1; the D is unclear. Germline CDR1 reads MNHEY; CDR2 reads SMNVEV (reference sequence). Trimming shortened V by 2 bases and J by 6 bases, and 8 bases separated the two germline ends. The CDR3 length is 13 residues. CDR3 amino acids: CASSLDGFNEQFF. CDR3 nucleotides: TGTGCCAGCAGTTTAGATGGATTCAATGAGCAGTTCTTC.

The rearrangement joins TRBV4-2 to TRBJ2-7; 8 positions match TRBD1. Germline V gives CDR1 LGHNA, CDR2 YNFKEQ. The CDR3 is 13 amino acids. Trimming took 3 bases from V and 6 from J; bases not matched to a gene: 4. This chain's CDR3 is CASSQGQDSEQYF. As DNA, the CDR3 is TGTGCCAGCAGCCAGGGACAGGATTCCGAGCAGTACTTC.

The V gene is TRBV12-3 or TRBV12-4, the J gene TRBJ1-2; D is unclear. The CDR3 is 13 amino acids. Trimming pared 3 bases from V and 4 bases from J, leaving 9 bases between. CDR3 amino acids: CASSFQEGYGYTF. In DNA form, the CDR3 reads TGTGCCAGCAGTTTCCAGGAGGGCTATGGCTACACCTTC.

CDR3 DNA sequence: TGCGCCAGCAGCCCATATAGGGGGCCCCTCCACTTT. Its translation is CASSPYRGPLHF. The chain recombines TRBV4-3 with TRBJ1-6, with a weak D call TRBD1 (6 bases). The CDR3 length is 12 residues. CDR1 LGHNA and CDR2 YSLEER come from the germline V gene. V gave up 4 bases and J gave up 13 bases, with 11 bases separating them.

The chain employs TRBV25-1 and TRBJ1-5; unclear D gene. Between the trimmed V and J ends, which lost 4 bases and 1 base, there was a span of 8 bases. The germline gives CDR1 MGHDK, CDR2 SYGVNS. The CDR3 is 14 residues long. For the CDR3, the DNA is TGTGCCAGCAGTGGCGAAGAGAGCAATCAGCCCCAGCATTTT. Translating gives CASSGEESNQPQHF.